The present T cell receptor (beta chain) was sequenced within a study of shared clonotypes between healthy human individuals. General study points: Genetic and exposure-history diversity was limited by the few donors.

Adult Caucasians living in Nashville, Tennessee made up all of the donors. In regard to this clone: Its cognate antigen is unknown.

Trimming took off 0 bases at V and 2 bases at J, with 8 bases between the two ends. The CDR3 spans 15 residues. Germline CDR1 SGHNT, CDR2 YENEEA. Deep-level running was used for the assay. Template amounts of 300 to 350 ng DNA, tens of thousands of T cell genomes, were employed in unsorted PBMC replicate PCRs. Clones were sequenced by immunoSEQ multiplex PCR, and TCRdb holds only the in-frame ones, with some missing. Of some 510,000 clones in the sample, less than 85% are singletons; the top ten hold approximately 12%. The chain has TRBV11-3 and TRBJ2-1, with a possible D match to TRBD2 (5 bases). The sample taken for sequencing was PBMCs. The clonotype was recovered from a middle-aged woman in good health. Some clones in this sample may be carry-over from other donors' samples. The CDR3 DNA reads as TGTGCCAGCAGCTTAGATCTAGCCCCCTACAATGAGCAGTTCTTC. Protein sequence: CASSLDLAPYNEQFF.